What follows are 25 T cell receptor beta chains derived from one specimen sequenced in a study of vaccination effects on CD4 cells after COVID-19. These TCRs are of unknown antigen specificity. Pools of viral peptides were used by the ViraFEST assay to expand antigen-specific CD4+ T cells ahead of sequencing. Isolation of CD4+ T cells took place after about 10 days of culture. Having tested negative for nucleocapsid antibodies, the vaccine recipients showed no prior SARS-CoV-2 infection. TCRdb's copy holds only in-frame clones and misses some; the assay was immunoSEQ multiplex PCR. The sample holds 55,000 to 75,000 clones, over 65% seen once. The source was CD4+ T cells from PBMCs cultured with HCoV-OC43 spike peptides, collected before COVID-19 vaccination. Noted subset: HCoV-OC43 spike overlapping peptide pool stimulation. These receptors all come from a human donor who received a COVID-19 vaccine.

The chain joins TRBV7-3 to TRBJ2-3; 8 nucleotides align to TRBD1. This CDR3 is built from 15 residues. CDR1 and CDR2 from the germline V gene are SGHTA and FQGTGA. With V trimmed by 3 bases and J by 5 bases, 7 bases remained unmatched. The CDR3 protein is CASSFGTGRRDTQYF. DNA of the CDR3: TGTGCCAGCAGCTTCGGGACAGGCAGGAGAGATACGCAGTATTTT.

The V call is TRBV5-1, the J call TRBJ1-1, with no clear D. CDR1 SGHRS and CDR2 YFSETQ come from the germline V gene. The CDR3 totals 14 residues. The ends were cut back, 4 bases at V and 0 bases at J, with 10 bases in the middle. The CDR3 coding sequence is TGCGCCAGCAGCGCCGGCCTTGTGAACACTGAAGCTTTCTTT. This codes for CASSAGLVNTEAFF.

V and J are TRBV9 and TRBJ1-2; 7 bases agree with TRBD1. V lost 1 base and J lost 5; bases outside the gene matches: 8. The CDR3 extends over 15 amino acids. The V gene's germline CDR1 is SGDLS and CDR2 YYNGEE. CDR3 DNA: TGTGCCAGCAGCGTACCTCGACAGGGAGGTTATGGCTACACCTTC. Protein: CASSVPRQGGYGYTF. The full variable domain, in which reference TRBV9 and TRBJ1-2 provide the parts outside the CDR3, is DSGVTQTPKHLITATGQRVTLRCSPRSGDLSVYWYQQSLDQGLQFLIQYYNGEERAKGNILERFSAQQFPDLHSELNLSSLELGDSALYFCASSVPRQGGYGYTFGSGTRLTVV.

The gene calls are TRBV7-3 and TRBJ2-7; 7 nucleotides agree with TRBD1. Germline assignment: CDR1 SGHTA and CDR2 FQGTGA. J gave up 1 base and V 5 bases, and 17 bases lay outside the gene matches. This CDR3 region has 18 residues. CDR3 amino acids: CASSQISPGQLCSYEQYV. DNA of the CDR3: TGTGCCAGCAGCCAAATCTCACCGGGACAGCTCTGTTCCTACGAGCAGTACGTC.

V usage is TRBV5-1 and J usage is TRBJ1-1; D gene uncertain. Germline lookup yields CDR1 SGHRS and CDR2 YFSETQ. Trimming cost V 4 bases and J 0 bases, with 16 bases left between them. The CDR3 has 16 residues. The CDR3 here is CASSLGWVGLNTEAFF. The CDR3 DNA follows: TGCGCCAGCAGCCTGGGTTGGGTGGGGTTGAACACTGAAGCTTTCTTT.

The CDR3 nucleotides read TGTGCCAGCAGAGACCTCGAAATGGGACAGAATGGCTACACCTTC. This codes for CASRDLEMGQNGYTF. The rearrangement joins TRBV27 to TRBJ1-2; 7 bases align to TRBD1. Trimming at V came to 6 bases and at J to 6 bases, leaving 13 bases not matched to a gene. The germline CDR1 and CDR2 sequences are MNHEY and SMNVEV (reference sequence). The CDR3 is 15 residues long.

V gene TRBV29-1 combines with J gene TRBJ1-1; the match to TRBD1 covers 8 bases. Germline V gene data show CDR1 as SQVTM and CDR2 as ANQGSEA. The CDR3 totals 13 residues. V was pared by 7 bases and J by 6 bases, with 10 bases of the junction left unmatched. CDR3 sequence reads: CSGRTGSRAEAFF. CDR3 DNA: TGCAGCGGCCGGACAGGGTCGCGCGCTGAAGCTTTCTTT. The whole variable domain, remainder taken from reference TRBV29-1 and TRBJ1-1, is SAVISQKPSRDICQRGTSLTIQCQVDSQVTMMFWYRQQPGQSLTLIATANQGSEATYESGFVIDKFPISRPNLTFSTLTVSNMSPEDSSIYLCSGRTGSRAEAFFGQGTRLTVV.

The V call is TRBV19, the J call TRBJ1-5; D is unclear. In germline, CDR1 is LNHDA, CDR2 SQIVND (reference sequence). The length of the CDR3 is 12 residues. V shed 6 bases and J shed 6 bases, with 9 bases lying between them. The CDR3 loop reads CASSPHGQPQHF. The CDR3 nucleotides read TGTGCCAGTAGCCCACATGGTCAGCCCCAGCATTTT.

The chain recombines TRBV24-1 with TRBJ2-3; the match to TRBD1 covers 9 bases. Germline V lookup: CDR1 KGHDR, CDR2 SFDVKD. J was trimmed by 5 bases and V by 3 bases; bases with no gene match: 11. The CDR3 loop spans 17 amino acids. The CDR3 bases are TGTGCCACCAGTGATCCCCGTGGGCGGGACAGGGAAGATACGCAGTATTTT. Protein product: CATSDPRGRDREDTQYF.

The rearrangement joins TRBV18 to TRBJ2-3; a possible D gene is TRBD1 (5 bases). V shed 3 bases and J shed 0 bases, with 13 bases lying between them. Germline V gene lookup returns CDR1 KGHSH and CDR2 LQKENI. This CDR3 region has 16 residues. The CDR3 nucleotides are TGTGCCAGCTCACCTCGGCAGGGCGCTAGCACAGATACGCAGTATTTT. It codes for CASSPRQGASTDTQYF.

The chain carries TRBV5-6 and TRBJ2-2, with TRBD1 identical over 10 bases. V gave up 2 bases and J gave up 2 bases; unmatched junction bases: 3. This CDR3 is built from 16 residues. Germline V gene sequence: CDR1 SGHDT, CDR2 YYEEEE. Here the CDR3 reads CASSLGTGVNTGELFF. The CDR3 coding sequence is TGTGCCAGCAGCTTAGGGACAGGGGTTAACACCGGGGAGCTGTTTTTT.

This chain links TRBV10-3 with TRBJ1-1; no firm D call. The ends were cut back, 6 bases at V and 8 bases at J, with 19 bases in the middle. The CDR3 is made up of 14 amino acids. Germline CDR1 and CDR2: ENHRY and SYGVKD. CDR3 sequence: CAIRTTGGTPEAFF. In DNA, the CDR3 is TGTGCCATCAGAACGACGGGAGGAACCCCAGAAGCTTTCTTT.

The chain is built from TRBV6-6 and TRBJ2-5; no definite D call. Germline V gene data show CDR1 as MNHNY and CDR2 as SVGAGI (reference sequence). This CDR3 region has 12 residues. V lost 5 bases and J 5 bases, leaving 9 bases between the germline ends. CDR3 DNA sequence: TGTGCCAGCAGTCAGACTTCGGAGACCCAGTACTTC. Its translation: CASSQTSETQYF.

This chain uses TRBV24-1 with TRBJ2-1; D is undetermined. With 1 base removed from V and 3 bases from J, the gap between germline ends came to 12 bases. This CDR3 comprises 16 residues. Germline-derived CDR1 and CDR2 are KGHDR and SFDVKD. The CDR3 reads CATSDLAGRNYNEQFF. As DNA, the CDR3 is TGTGCCACCAGTGATTTAGCAGGACGAAACTACAATGAGCAGTTCTTC.

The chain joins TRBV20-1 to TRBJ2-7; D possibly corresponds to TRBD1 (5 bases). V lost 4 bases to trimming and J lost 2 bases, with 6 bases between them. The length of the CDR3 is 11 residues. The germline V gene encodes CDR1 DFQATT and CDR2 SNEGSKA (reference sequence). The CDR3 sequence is CSAKTAYEQYV. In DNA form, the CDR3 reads TGCAGTGCTAAGACAGCCTACGAGCAGTACGTC.

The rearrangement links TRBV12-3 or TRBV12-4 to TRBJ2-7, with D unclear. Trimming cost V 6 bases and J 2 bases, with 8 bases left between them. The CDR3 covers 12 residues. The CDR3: CASSYRAYEQYV. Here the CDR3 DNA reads TGTGCCAGCAGCTACCGGGCCTACGAGCAGTACGTC.

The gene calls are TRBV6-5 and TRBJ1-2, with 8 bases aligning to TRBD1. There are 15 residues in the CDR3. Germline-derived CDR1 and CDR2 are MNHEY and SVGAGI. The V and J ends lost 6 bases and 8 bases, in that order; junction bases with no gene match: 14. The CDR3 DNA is TGTGCCAGCAGCAGTTCGGGGGCCAGGGGGCGAGGCTACACCTTC. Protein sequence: CASSSSGARGRGYTF.

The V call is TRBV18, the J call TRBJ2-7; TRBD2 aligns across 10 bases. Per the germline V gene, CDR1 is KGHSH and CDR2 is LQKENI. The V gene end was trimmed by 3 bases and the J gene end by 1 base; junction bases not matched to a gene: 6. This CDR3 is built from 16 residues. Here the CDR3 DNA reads TGTGCCAGCTCACCCGATATAGCGGGGGGATCCTACGAGCAGTACGTC. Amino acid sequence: CASSPDIAGGSYEQYV.

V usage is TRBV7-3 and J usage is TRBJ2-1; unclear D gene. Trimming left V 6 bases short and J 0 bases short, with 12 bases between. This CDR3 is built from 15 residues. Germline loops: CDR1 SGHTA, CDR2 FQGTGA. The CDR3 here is CASSPAAASYNEQFF. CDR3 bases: TGTGCCAGCAGTCCCGCGGCGGCCTCCTACAATGAGCAGTTCTTC.

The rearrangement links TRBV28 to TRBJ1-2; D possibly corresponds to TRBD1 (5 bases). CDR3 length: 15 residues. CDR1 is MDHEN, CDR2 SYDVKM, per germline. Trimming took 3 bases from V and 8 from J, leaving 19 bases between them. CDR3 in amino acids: CASSLAIIGGDGYTF. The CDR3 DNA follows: TGTGCCAGCAGTTTGGCCATTATCGGGGGTGACGGCTACACCTTC.

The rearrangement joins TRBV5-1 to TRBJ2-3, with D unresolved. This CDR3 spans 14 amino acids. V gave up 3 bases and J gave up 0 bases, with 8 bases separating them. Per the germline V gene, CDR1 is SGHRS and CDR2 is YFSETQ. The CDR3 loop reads CASSSRVSTDTQYF. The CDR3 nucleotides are TGCGCCAGCAGCTCTCGAGTTAGCACAGATACGCAGTATTTT.

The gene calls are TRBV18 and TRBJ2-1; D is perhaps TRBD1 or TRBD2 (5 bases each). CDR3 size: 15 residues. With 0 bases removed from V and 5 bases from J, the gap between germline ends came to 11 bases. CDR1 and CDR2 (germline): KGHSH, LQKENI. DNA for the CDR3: TGTGCCAGCTCACCACCGGGACGGGTAAACAATGAGCAGTTCTTC. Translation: CASSPPGRVNNEQFF.

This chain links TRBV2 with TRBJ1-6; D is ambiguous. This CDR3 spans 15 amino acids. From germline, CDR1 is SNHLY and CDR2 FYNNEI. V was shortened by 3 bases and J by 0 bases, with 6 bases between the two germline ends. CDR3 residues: CASSDSISYNSPLHF. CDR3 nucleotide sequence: TGTGCCAGCAGTGATTCGATCTCCTATAATTCACCCCTCCACTTT. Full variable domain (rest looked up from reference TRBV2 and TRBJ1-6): EPEVTQTPSHQVTQMGQEVILRCVPISNHLYFYWYRQILGQKVEFLVSFYNNEISEKSEIFDDQFSVERPDGSNFTLKIRSTKLEDSAMYFCASSDSISYNSPLHFGNGTRLTVT.

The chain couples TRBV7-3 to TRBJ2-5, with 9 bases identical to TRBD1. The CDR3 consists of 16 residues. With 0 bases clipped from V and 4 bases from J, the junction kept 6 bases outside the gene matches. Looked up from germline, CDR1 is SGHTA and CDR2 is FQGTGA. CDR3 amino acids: CASSLTGQGSAETQYF. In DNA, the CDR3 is TGTGCCAGCAGCTTAACCGGACAGGGGAGCGCAGAGACCCAGTACTTC.

CDR3 DNA: TGCGCCAGCAGCTTGGACGGGACATACCCCGGGGAGCTGTTTTTT. This translates into CASSLDGTYPGELFF. The chain recombines TRBV5-1 with TRBJ2-2, with D possibly being TRBD1 (6 bases). The V gene lost 0 bases and the J gene lost 6 bases, with 12 bases spanning the gap. CDR1 is SGHRS, CDR2 YFSETQ, per germline. CDR3 length: 15 amino acids.